This is a list of T cell receptor beta chains from one sample in a study of T cell responses to AZD1222 COVID-19 vaccine. Clones were sequenced by immunoSEQ multiplex PCR, and TCRdb holds only the in-frame ones, with some missing. The sample yields about 110,000 clones, nearly 90% seen once. This specimen consisted of peripheral blood, obtained on day 0 of MenACWY control vaccination. The receptors were sampled from an adult in good health. Both conserved end residues are part of each CDR3. D genes are given only for firm matches. Clone sizes are given selectively: once, few, many, or a class where the clone is expanded.

J	V	D	size	CDR3	DNA
TRBJ2-1	TRBV9	NA	many	CASSGHGTLDEQFF	TGTGCCAGCAGTGGCCACGGCACCCTCGATGAGCAGTTCTTC
TRBJ2-5	TRBV5-1	TRBD2	NA	CASTRVGTSGGYLQETQYF	TGCGCCAGCACCCGCGTGGGGACTAGCGGGGGATACCTCCAAGAGACCCAGTACTTC
TRBJ1-3	TRBV9	NA	once	CASSVRRTISGNTIYF	TGTGCCAGCAGCGTACGCCGAACAATCTCTGGAAACACCATATATTTT
TRBJ2-7	TRBV27	NA	NA	CASSAPRGYEQYF	TGTGCCAGCAGTGCCCCCCGGGGCTACGAGCAGTACTTC
TRBJ2-2	TRBV19	NA	NA	CASSTQVGTGELFF	TGTGCCAGTAGTACCCAAGTTGGCACCGGGGAGCTGTTTTTT
TRBJ1-1	TRBV7-2	NA	NA	CASSLGWVAEAFF	TGTGCCAGCAGCTTAGGCTGGGTCGCTGAAGCTTTCTTT
TRBJ2-1	TRBV7-2	NA	NA	CASSGSSYNEQFF	TGTGCCAGCAGCGGTAGCTCCTACAATGAGCAGTTCTTC
TRBJ1-2	TRBV29-1	NA	NA	CSAALTGSRAGYTF	TGCAGCGCCGCTTTGACAGGCTCTAGGGCTGGCTACACCTTC
TRBJ1-5	TRBV4-2	NA	few	CASSQGAKQPQHF	TGTGCCAGCAGCCAAGGCGCCAAGCAGCCCCAGCATTTT
TRBJ2-2	TRBV19	TRBD2	once	CASSIRSGGANGELFF	TGTGCCAGTAGTATTAGGAGCGGGGGGGCCAACGGGGAGCTGTTTTTT
TRBJ2-1	TRBV5-1	NA	few	CASSPLGPWDNEQFF	TGCGCCAGCAGCCCATTGGGGCCTTGGGACAATGAGCAGTTCTTC
TRBJ1-1	TRBV7-2	NA	NA	CASSPTRGVNTEAFF	TGTGCCAGCAGCCCAACACGAGGGGTGAACACTGAAGCTTTCTTT
TRBJ2-2	TRBV6-5	TRBD1	NA	CASSSRRDRYTGELFF	TGTGCCAGCAGTTCCCGCCGGGACAGGTACACCGGGGAGCTGTTTTTT
TRBJ2-7	TRBV27	NA	NA	CASFSSSYEQYF	TGTGCCAGCTTCAGTTCCTCCTACGAGCAGTACTTC
TRBJ2-7	TRBV27	TRBD1	NA	CASSPRTGGSYEQYF	TGTGCCAGCAGTCCGCGGACAGGGGGCTCCTACGAGCAGTACTTC
TRBJ1-1	TRBV6-5	NA	NA	CASSYSPGIGTEAFF	TGTGCCAGCAGTTACTCACCGGGGATCGGAACTGAAGCTTTCTTT
TRBJ2-7	TRBV19	NA	NA	CASSIGAAAYEQYF	TGTGCCAGTAGTATAGGGGCGGCAGCCTACGAGCAGTACTTC
TRBJ2-1	TRBV30	TRBD2	NA	CAWRVAGGLGEQFF	TGTGCCTGGAGAGTGGCGGGAGGGCTGGGTGAGCAGTTCTTC
TRBJ1-1	TRBV7-2	TRBD1	NA	CASSDRVLNTEAFF	TGTGCCAGCAGCGACAGGGTTTTGAACACTGAAGCTTTCTTT
TRBJ1-4	TRBV14	TRBD1	NA	CASSHRENRGFLGEKLFF	TGTGCCAGCAGCCATCGAGAAAACAGGGGGTTCCTTGGCGAAAAACTGTTTTTT
TRBJ2-7	TRBV10-3	TRBD2	NA	CATHPGTNSYEQYF	TGTGCCACACACCCTGGGACTAACTCCTACGAGCAGTACTTC
TRBJ2-7	TRBV7-2	NA	NA	CASSLDAGSYEQYF	TGTGCCAGCAGCTTGGACGCGGGCTCCTACGAGCAGTACTTC
TRBJ2-7	TRBV5-8	NA	NA	CASSRRGTYEQYF	TGTGCCAGCAGCCGCAGGGGAACCTACGAGCAGTACTTC
TRBJ1-1	TRBV19	TRBD1	NA	CASRRTGGLFGTEAFF	TGTGCCAGTAGGCGGACAGGGGGCCTTTTTGGCACTGAAGCTTTCTTT
TRBJ1-5	TRBV7-9	TRBD1	NA	CASRKGGDRQPQHF	TGTGCCAGCAGGAAAGGGGGGGACAGACAGCCCCAGCATTTT
TRBJ1-1	TRBV28	NA	once	CASSFRGTEAFF	TGTGCCAGCAGTTTCCGCGGCACTGAAGCTTTCTTT
TRBJ2-3	TRBV7-2	NA	NA	CASSSKDLSTDTQYF	TGTGCCAGCAGCTCGAAGGACCTGAGCACAGATACGCAGTATTTT
TRBJ1-5	TRBV10-3	TRBD1	NA	CAIRGDRDQPQHF	TGTGCCATCAGAGGAGACAGGGACCAGCCCCAGCATTTT
TRBJ2-2	TRBV4-3	NA	NA	CASSQERVQGGAGELFF	TGCGCCAGCAGCCAAGAGAGAGTACAGGGCGGCGCCGGGGAGCTGTTTTTT
TRBJ1-2	TRBV7-2	NA	NA	CASSLGQNYGYTF	TGTGCCAGCAGCTTAGGGCAGAACTATGGCTACACCTTC